Below, one T cell receptor (beta chain) is given with its context. As yet, its antigen is unknown. This specimen includes other DNA sequences encoding the same CDR3. Germline V CDR1 and CDR2: SGHNT, YYREEE (reference sequence). The CDR3 has 15 amino acids. Trimming shortened V by 1 base and J by 0 bases, and 9 bases separated the two germline ends. This record comes from a study of graft-versus-host responses after intestinal transplantation. Clones were sequenced by immunoSEQ multiplex PCR, and TCRdb holds only the in-frame ones, with some missing. The sample consists of about 120,000 clones, 85% to 95% of them appearing once.

The starting material was unstimulated CD4+ T cells sorted from spleen or lymph node cells, obtained before transplant. V is TRBV5-4 and J is TRBJ2-3, with D possibly matching TRBD1 (5 bases). This receptor was taken from a human donor who was the organ donor for an intestinal transplant. Here the CDR3 DNA reads TGTGCCAGCAGCTTGACTTCAGGGAGCACAGATACGCAGTATTTT. It codes for CASSLTSGSTDTQYF.